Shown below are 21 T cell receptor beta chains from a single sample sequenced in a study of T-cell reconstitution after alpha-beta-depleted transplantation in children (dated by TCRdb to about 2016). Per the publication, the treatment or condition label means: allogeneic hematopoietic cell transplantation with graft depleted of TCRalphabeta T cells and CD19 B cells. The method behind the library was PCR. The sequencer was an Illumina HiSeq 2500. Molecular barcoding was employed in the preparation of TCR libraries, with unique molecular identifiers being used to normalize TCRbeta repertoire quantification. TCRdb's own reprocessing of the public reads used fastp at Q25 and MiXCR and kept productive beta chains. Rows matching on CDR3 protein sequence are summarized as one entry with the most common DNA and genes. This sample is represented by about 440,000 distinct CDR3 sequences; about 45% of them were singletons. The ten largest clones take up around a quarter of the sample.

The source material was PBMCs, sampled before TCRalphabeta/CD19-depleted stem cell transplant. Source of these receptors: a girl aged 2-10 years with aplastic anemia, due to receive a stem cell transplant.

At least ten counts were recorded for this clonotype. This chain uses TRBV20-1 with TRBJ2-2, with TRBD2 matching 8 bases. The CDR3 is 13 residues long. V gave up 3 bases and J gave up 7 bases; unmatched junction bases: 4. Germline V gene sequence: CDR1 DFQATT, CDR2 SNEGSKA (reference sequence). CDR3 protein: CSASGRAIGELFF. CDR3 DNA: TGCAGTGCTAGCGGGAGGGCCATCGGGGAGCTGTTTTTT.

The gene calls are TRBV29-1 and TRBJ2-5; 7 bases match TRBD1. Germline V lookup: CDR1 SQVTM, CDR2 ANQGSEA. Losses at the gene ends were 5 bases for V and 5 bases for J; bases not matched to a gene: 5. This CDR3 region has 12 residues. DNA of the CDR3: TGCAGCGTTCACAGGGGTCTCGAGACCCAGTACTTC. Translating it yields CSVHRGLETQYF. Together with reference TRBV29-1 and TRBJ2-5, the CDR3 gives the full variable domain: SAVISQKPSRDICQRGTSLTIQCQVDSQVTMMFWYRQQPGQSLTLIATANQGSEATYESGFVIDKFPISRPNLTFSTLTVSNMSPEDSSIYLCSVHRGLETQYFGPGTRLLVL.

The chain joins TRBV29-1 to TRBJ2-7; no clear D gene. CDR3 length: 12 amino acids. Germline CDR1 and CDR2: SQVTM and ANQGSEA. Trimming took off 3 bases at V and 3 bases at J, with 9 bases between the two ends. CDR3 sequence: CSVDTDGYEQYF. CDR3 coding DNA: TGCAGCGTTGATACGGACGGCTACGAGCAGTACTTC.

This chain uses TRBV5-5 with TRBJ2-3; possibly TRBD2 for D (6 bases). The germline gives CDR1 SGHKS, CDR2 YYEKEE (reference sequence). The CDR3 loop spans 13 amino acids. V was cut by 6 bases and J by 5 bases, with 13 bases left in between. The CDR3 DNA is TGTGCCAGCATTGGGGCGGGGATAGATACGCAGTATTTT. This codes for CASIGAGIDTQYF.

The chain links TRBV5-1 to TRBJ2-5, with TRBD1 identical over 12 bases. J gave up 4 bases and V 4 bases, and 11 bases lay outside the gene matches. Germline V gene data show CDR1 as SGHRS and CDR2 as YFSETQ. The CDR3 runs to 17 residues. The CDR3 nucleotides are TGCGCCAGCAGCCCCTACGCGGGACAGGGGGCGGGAGAGACCCAGTACTTC. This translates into CASSPYAGQGAGETQYF. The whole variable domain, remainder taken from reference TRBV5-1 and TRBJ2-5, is KAGVTQTPRYLIKTRGQQVTLSCSPISGHRSVSWYQQTPGQGLQFLFEYFSETQRNKGNFPGRFSGRQFSNSRSEMNVSTLELGDSALYLCASSPYAGQGAGETQYFGPGTRLLVL.

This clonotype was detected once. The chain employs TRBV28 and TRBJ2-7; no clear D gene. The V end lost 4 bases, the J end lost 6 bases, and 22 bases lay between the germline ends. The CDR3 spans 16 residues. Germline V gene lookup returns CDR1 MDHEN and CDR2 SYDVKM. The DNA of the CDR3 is TGTGCCAGCAGTTCCCTCGCGGCGACCCCCATGGGCGAGCAGTACTTC. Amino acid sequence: CASSSLAATPMGEQYF.

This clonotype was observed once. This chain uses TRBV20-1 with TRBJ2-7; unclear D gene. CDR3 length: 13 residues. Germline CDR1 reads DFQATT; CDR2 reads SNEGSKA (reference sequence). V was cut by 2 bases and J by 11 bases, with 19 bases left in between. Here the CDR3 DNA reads TGCAGTGCTAGATCCCCATCGGCGACCGAAGAGTACTTC. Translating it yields CSARSPSATEEYF.

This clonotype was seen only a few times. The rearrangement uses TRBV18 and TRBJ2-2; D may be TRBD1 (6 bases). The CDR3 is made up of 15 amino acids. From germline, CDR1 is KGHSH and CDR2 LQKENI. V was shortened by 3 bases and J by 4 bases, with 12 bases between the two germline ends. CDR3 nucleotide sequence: TGTGCCAGCTCACCCAAGGACAGTTCCACCGGGGAGCTGTTTTTT. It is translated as CASSPKDSSTGELFF.

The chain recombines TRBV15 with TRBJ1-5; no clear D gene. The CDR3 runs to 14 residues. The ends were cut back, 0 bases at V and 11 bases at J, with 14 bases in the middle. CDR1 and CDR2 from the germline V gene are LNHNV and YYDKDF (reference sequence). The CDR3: CATSRDQVASAQHF. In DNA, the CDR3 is TGTGCCACCAGCAGAGATCAAGTCGCTTCGGCCCAGCATTTT.

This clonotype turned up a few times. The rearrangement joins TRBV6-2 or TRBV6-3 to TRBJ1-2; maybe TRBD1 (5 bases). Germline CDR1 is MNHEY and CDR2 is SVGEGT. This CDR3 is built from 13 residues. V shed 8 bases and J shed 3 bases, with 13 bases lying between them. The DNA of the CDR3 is TGTGCCAGCGGATACGACAGCTACTATGGCTACACCTTC. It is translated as CASGYDSYYGYTF.

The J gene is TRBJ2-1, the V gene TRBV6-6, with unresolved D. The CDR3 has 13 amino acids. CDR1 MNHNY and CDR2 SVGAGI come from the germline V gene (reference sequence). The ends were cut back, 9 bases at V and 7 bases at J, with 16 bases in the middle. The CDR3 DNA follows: TGTGCCAGTCAACTTAGATTTGGGAATGAGCAGTTCTTC. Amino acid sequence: CASQLRFGNEQFF.

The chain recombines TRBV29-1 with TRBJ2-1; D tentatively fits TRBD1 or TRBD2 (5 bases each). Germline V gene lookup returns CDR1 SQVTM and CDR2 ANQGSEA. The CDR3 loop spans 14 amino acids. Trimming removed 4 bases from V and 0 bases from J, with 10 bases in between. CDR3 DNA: TGCAGCGTTGTGGGACGGAGCTCCTACAATGAGCAGTTCTTC. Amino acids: CSVVGRSSYNEQFF.

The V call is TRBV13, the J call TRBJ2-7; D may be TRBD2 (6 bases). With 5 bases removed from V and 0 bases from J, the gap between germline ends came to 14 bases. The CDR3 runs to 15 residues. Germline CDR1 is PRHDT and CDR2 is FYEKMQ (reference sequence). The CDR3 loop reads CASSHTQRVSYEQYF. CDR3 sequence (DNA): TGTGCCAGCAGCCATACCCAGCGGGTCTCCTACGAGCAGTACTTC.

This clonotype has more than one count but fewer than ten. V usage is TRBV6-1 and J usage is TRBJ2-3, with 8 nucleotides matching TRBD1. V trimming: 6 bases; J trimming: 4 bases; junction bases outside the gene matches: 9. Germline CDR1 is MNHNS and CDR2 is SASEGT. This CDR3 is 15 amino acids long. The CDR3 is CASSADRVWPDTQYF. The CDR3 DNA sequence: TGTGCCAGCAGCGCGGACAGGGTCTGGCCAGATACGCAGTATTTT.

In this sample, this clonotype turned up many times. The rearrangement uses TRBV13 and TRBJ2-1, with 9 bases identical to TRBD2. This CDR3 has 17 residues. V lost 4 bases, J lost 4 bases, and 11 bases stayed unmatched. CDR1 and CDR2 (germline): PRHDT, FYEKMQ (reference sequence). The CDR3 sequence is CASSSLAGVTPYNEQFF. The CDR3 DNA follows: TGTGCCAGCAGCTCTTTAGCGGGAGTGACCCCTTACAATGAGCAGTTCTTC.

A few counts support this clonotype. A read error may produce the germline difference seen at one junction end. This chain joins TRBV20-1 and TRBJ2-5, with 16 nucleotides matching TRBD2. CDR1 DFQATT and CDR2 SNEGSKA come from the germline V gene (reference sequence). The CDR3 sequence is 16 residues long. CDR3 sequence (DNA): TGCAGTGGCGGGACTAGCGGGAGGGCCGACCAAAAGACCCAGTACTTC. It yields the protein CSGGTSGRADQKTQYF.

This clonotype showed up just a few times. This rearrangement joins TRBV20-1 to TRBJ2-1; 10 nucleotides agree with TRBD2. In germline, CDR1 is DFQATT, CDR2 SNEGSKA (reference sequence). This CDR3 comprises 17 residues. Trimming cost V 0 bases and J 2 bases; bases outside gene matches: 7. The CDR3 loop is CSARELAGVAPYNEQFF. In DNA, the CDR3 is TGCAGTGCTAGAGAGCTAGCGGGAGTGGCCCCCTACAATGAGCAGTTCTTC.

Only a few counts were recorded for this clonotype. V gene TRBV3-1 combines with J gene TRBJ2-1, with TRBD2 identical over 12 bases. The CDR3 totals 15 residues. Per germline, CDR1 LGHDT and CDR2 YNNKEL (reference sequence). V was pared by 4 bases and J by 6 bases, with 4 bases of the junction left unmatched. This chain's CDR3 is CASSLRLAGVNEQFF. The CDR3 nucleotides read TGTGCCAGCAGCCTCCGACTAGCGGGGGTCAATGAGCAGTTCTTC.

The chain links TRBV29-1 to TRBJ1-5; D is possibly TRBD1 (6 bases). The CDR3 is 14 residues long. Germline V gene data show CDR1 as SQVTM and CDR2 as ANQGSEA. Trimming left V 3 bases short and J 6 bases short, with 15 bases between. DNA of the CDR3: TGCAGCGTTGATGGGGGGCCAGTGGGTCAGCCCCAGCATTTT. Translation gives CSVDGGPVGQPQHF.

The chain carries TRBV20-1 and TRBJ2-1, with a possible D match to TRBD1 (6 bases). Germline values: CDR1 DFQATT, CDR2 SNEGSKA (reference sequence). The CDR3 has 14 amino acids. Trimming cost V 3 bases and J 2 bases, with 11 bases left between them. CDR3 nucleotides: TGCAGTGCTAGGCTCCGGGACACCTACAATGAGCAGTTCTTC. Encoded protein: CSARLRDTYNEQFF.

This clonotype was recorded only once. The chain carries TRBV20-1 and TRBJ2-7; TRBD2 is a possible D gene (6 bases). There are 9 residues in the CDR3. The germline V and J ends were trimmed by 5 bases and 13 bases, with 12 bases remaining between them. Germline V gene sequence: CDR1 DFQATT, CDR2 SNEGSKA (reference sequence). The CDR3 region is CSAGRGNYF. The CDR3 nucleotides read TGCAGTGCTGGACGCGGGAATTACTTC.